The T cell receptor beta chain described here comes from a study of CD8+ T cells in alopecia areata. The CDR3 is made up of 14 amino acids. Trimming left V 0 bases short and J 6 bases short, with 9 bases between. CDR1 is SGDLS, CDR2 YYNGEE, per germline. Whole-study results and caveats: Affected scalp, especially in alopecia totalis/universalis, had a higher clonality than normal scalp did.

Isolated RNA was reverse transcribed into cDNA used as the sequencing template. The repertoire was sequenced with immunoSEQ multiplex PCR; TCRdb's copy has only in-frame clones and lacks some. The sample holds around 190,000 clones, about 56% seen once. On this clone itself: Antigen: not known.

The receptor was derived from a human donor in good health. Input material: CD8+ T cells sorted from blood. The chain recombines TRBV9 with TRBJ2-2; no definite D call. CDR3 DNA: TGTGCCAGCAGCGTAGTGGCAGGAGCCGGGGAGCTGTTTTTT. It translates to CASSVVAGAGELFF.